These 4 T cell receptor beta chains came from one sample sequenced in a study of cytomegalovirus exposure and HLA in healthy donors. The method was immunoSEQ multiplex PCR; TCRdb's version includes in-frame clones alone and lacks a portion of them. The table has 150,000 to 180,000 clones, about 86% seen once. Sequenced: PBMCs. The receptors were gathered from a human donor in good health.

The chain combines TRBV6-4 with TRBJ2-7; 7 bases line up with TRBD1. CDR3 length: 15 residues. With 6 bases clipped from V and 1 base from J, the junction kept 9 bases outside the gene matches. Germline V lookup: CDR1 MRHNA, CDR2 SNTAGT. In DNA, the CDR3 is TGTGCCAGCAGCCTCCATCCGACAGGGTCCTACGAGCAGTACTTC. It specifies CASSLHPTGSYEQYF.

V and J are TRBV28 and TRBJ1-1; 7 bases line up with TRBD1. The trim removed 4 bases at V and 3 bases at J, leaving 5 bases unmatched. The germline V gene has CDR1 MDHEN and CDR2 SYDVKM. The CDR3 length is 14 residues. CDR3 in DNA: TGTGCCAGCAGTTCCCGCGACAGGGACACTGAAGCTTTCTTT. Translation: CASSSRDRDTEAFF.

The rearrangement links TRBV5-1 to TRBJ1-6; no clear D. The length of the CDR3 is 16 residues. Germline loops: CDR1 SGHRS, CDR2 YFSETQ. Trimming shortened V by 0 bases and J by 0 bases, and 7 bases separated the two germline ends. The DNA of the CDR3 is TGCGCCAGCAGCTTGGCCCCTCGCTCCTATAATTCACCCCTCCACTTT. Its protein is CASSLAPRSYNSPLHF.

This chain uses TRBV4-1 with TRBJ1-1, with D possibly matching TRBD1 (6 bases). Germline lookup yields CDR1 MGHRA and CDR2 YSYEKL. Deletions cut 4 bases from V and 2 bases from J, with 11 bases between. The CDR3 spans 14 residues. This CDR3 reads CASSLNRVNTEAFF. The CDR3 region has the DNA TGCGCCAGCAGCCTTAACAGGGTTAACACTGAAGCTTTCTTT.